Listed below are T cell receptor beta chains from one sample, sequenced in a study of radiation and T cells in renal cell carcinoma. The method was immunoSEQ multiplex PCR; TCRdb's version includes in-frame clones alone and lacks a portion of them. The sample contains some 80,000 clones, around four fifths of which appear only once. The sequencing used blood, collected from a patient whose treatment included radiotherapy and nephrectomy. The source of these receptors is a woman aged 55 to 70 with renal cell carcinoma. Both conserved end residues are part of each CDR3. D genes are given only for firm matches. Size is omitted from some rows. Given values are once, few, many or a class for expanded clones.

CASSYPPGESNQPQHF TGTGCCAGCAGTTACCCTCCGGGGGAAAGCAATCAGCCCCAGCATTTT TRBV6-5 - - 16 TRBJ1-5
CASSPKGRVEAFF TGTGCCAGCAGCCCTAAAGGACGGGTTGAAGCTTTCTTT TRBV5-6 - - 13 TRBJ1-1
CASSLEGTLYGYTF TGTGCCAGCAGCTTAGAGGGGACCCTATATGGCTACACCTTC TRBV7-2 - - 14 TRBJ1-2
CASKTLDRAWNEKLFF TGCGCCAGCAAAACTCTGGACAGGGCCTGGAATGAAAAACTGTTTTTT TRBV23-1 TRBD1 - 16 TRBJ1-4
CASTHQGQGWEKLFF TGTGCCAGCACCCACCAGGGACAGGGTTGGGAAAAACTGTTTTTT TRBV7-2 TRBD1 - 15 TRBJ1-4
CASSRDRGGNIQYF TGCGCCAGCAGCCGGGACCGGGGGGGAAACATTCAGTACTTC TRBV4-3 TRBD2 few 14 TRBJ2-4
CASSQIGDYGFF TGTGCCAGCAGCCAAATCGGTGACTACGGTTTCTTT TRBV7-9 - once 12 TRBJ1-1
CASSLTTGPNEKLFF TGCGCCAGCAGCCTGACGACAGGGCCTAATGAAAAACTGTTTTTT TRBV4-1 TRBD1 - 15 TRBJ1-4
CASSSGRGQGIFGYTF TGTGCCAGCAGCTCTGGTAGGGGACAGGGTATATTTGGCTACACCTTC TRBV9 TRBD1 - 16 TRBJ1-2
CASSTLARDSSLHF TGTGCCAGTAGTACGCTCGCCCGGGACAGCTCCCTCCACTTT TRBV19 TRBD1 few 14 TRBJ1-6
CASSQEAGDRLYEQYF TGTGCCAGCAGCCAAGAAGCGGGGGACAGATTATACGAGCAGTACTTC TRBV4-2 - - 16 TRBJ2-7
CASTRGVSSYEQYF TGTGCCAGCACTCGAGGGGTGAGTTCCTACGAGCAGTACTTC TRBV7-8 - - 14 TRBJ2-7